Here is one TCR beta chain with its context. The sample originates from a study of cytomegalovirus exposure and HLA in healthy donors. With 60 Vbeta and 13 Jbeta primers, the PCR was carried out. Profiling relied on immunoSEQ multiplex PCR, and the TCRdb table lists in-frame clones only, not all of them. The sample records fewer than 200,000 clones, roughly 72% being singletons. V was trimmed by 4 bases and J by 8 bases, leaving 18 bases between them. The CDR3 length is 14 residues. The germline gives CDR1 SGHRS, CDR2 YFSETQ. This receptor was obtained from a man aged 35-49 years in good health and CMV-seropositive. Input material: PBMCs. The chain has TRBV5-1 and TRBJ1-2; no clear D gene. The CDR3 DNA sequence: TGCGCCAGCAGCGTGGGCAGTCAGGCAGACGGCTACACCTTC. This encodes CASSVGSQADGYTF.